This T cell receptor (beta chain) was found in a study of blood T cell repertoires in COVID-19 (dated by TCRdb to the early 2020s). Background on the whole study: Samples from collaborators originated in the United States, Italy and Spain and spanned both the acute and convalescent phases of COVID-19. The prospective study material was composed of cDNA or gDNA derived from T cells, B-cell-depleted T cells, or PBMCs. Deeply sampled blood TCRbeta repertoires from subjects exposed to, actively infected with, or recovered from COVID-19 were included in the dataset. The repertoires were made available in a free public database intended to serve as a resource for research on the immune response to SARS-CoV-2. Samples came from the ongoing ImmuneRACE study (first 160 participants) plus 1,254 subjects from 6 global collaborators. Nearly every sample came with metadata listing a de-identified subject ID, COVID-19 status, age in years and sex. HLA class I and class II types, where available, came from metadata supplied by the sample provider rather than from assay-based typing. General conclusions and limits of the study: Clinical and demographic metadata were provided uncurated, with the amount varying by source and participant.

The immunoSEQ Assay, a bias-controlled multiplex PCR, was used to amplify TCRbeta CDR3 regions from genomic DNA. As for the original processing: Within the assay, amplification of reference gene primers was used to estimate how many nucleated cells each sample contained. To quantify the absolute abundance of each unique TCRbeta CDR3 rearrangement, sequence reads were collapsed and filtered. Productive Simpson clonality was computed per sample as the square root of Simpson's diversity index over productive rearrangements. TCRdb provides this immuneACCESS table in a form limited to in-frame rearrangements. Some clones are lacking; in checked studies, under half of them reflect an unresolved V gene, and why the rest are absent is not known. That table supplies the V and J calls and clone size; D and trimming were determined from the DNA. This sample holds some 200,000 clones; 84% were observed only once. The ten largest clones take up roughly 7.6% of the sample.

Trimming accounts for 4 bases at V and 4 bases at J, while the number of junction bases matched to no gene is 7. The germline V gene encodes CDR1 MNHEY and CDR2 SMNVEV (reference sequence). The CDR3 goes from the cysteine to the phenylalanine over 15 residues. The kept DNA is CDR3 alone, 45 bases in frame from the first base. Each collaborating institution followed its own protocols to collect whole blood in K2EDTA tubes. Collaborator samples were shipped for TCRbeta analysis as frozen whole blood, isolated PBMCs, or DNA extracted from either sample type. A remark on this clone: No antigen is known for it. Base qualities are missing; no much larger clone stands one base away.

This TCR was sampled from a woman aged 50 to 65 with active or convalescent COVID-19. Sequencing was carried out using peripheral blood. Recombination linked TRBV27 to TRBJ2-5, with 9 middle bases fitting TRBD1. The CDR3 here reads CASSSRTGGGETQYF. The DNA sequence reads TGTGCCAGCAGTTCGCGCACAGGGGGCGGAGAGACCCAGTACTTC.